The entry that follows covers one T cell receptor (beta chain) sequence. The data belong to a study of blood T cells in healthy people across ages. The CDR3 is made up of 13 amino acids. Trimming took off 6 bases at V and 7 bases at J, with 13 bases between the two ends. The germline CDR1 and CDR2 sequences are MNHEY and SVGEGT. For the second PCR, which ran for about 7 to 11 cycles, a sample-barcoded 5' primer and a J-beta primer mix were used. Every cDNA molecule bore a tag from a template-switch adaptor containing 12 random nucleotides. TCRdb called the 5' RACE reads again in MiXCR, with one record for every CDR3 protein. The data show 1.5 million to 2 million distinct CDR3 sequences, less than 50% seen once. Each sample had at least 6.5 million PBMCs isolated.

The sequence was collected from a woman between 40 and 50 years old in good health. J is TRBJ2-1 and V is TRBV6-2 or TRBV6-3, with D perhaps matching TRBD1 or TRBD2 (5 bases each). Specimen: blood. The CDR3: CASSHLEGNEQFF. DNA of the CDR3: TGTGCCAGCAGCCACCTAGAGGGGAATGAGCAGTTCTTC.